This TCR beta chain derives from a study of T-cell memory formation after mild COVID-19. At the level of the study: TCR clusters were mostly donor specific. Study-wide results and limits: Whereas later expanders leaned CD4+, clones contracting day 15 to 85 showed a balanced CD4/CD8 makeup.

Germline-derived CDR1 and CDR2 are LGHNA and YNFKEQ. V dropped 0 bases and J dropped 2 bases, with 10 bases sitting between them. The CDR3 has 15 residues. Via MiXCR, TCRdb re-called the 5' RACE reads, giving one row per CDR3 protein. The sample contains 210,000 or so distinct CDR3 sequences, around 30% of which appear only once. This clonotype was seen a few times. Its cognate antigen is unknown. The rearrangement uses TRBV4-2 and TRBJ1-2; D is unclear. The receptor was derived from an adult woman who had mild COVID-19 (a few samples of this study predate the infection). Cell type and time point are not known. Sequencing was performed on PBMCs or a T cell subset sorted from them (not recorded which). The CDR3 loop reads CASSQEGRNNYGYTF. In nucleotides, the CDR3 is TGTGCCAGCAGCCAAGAAGGGAGGAACAACTATGGCTACACCTTC.